Listed here is a single T cell receptor beta chain. The data originate from a study of vaccination and CD4 T cells after COVID-19. The germline CDR1 and CDR2 sequences are SGHTA and FQGNSA. Trimming took 4 bases from V and 6 from J, leaving 19 bases between them. The CDR3 is 16 amino acids. TCRdb re-called the PCR reads through MiXCR, storing one row per CDR3 protein. The sample shows 25,000 to 30,000 distinct CDR3 sequences, 50% to 65% of them seen only once. The sample's time point: late sampling 161 to 241 days after vaccination in a few convalescent patients. The sequenced sample was CD4+ T cells from blood, obtained about 7 months after SARS-CoV-2 vaccination. The sequence was collected from a human donor who had recovered from COVID-19. The chain links TRBV7-2 to TRBJ1-5; D is perhaps TRBD1 (5 bases). CDR3 DNA: TGTGCCAGCAGCTCCCGGGGGGGAGGAATGGGTCAGCCCCAGCATTTT. It translates to CASSSRGGGMGQPQHF.